A single sample is the source of the 2 T cell receptor beta chains below, sequenced in a study of shared clonotypes between healthy human individuals. The naive CD8 fraction comprised CD45RO-negative cells positively selected for CCR7 and excluded terminally differentiated effector memory CD45RA+ cells. Clones were sequenced by immunoSEQ multiplex PCR, and TCRdb holds only the in-frame ones, with some missing. The sample consists of roughly 2 million clones, just under 95% of them appearing once. What was sequenced was naive CD8+ T cells sorted from blood. The receptors were gathered from a man aged 18 to 29 in good health.

This chain joins TRBV4-1 and TRBJ1-4; D may be TRBD1 (6 bases). The CDR3 sequence is 16 residues long. Germline CDR1 is MGHRA and CDR2 is YSYEKL. The V end lost 1 base, the J end lost 6 bases, and 15 bases lay between the germline ends. CDR3 nucleotide sequence: TGCGCCAGCAGCCAAGTTTCCCAGGGGCTCGATGAAAAACTGTTTTTT. The encoded protein is CASSQVSQGLDEKLFF.

The chain links TRBV4-1 to TRBJ2-2; D is possibly TRBD1 (5 bases). Germline V gives CDR1 MGHRA, CDR2 YSYEKL. This CDR3 spans 15 amino acids. V was pared by 2 bases and J by 1 base, with 8 bases between. CDR3 sequence (DNA): TGCGCCAGCAGCCAACTACAGGTGAACACCGGGGAGCTGTTTTTT. Translated: CASSQLQVNTGELFF.